The 11 T cell receptor beta chains below were found in one sample sequenced in a study of regulatory T cells in long-lasting Graves disease. TCR beta libraries were built with iRepertoire HTBI primers and Arm-PCR of CDR3 regions. MiXCR was run by TCRdb on the multiplex PCR reads, yielding one entry per CDR3 protein. The sample contains hundreds of thousands of distinct CDR3 sequences, over 15% of which appear only once. As to time point: newly diagnosed GD, antithyroid drugs for less than 3 months. PBMC RNA was the source of the TCR library. The sample was also reused in another study, on T cells in Graves' hyperthyroidism and ophthalmopathy.

This specimen consisted of peripheral blood mononuclear cells (PBMCs), obtained at new diagnosis, from a patient treated with antithyroid drugs. The receptors stem from a man aged 40-50 years with Graves disease.

This clonotype was seen at least ten times. The rearrangement links TRBV4-3 to TRBJ1-1; possible D gene TRBD1, 5 bases. Germline assignment: CDR1 LGHNA and CDR2 YSLEER. The CDR3 has 16 amino acids. Deletions cut 4 bases from V and 1 base from J, with 16 bases between. The CDR3 DNA reads as TGCGCCAGCAGCCTCACCGCCCAGGGAAGGAACACTGAAGCTTTCTTT. Translation gives CASSLTAQGRNTEAFF.

This clonotype was recorded many times. At one boundary the junction diverges from the germline segment, which might be a read error. The chain links TRBV5-1 to TRBJ2-3, with 10 nucleotides matching TRBD2. The CDR3 loop spans 21 amino acids. The germline V gene encodes CDR1 SGHRS and CDR2 YFSETQ. The CDR3 DNA sequence: TGTGCCAGCAGCTTAGGCCTAGCTAGCGGGGGCCACGATTACCACACAGATACGCAGTATTTT. Residues: CASSLGLASGGHDYHTDTQYF.

In this sample, this clonotype turned up many times. The chain uses TRBV27 and TRBJ2-2, with D perhaps matching TRBD1 (5 bases). Trimming took 7 bases from V and 8 from J, leaving 26 bases between them. The CDR3 has 17 residues. Germline V gene sequence: CDR1 MNHEY, CDR2 SMNVEV (reference sequence). The CDR3 coding sequence is TGTGCCAGCAAACAAGCAATGGGTCCGCAAAGGGGAGGGGAGCTGTTTTTT. Protein sequence: CASKQAMGPQRGGELFF.

In its sample, this clonotype was seen a few times. The chain has TRBV20-1 and TRBJ1-5; unclear D gene. Germline CDR1 DFQATT, CDR2 SNEGSKA (reference sequence). The V and J ends lost 3 bases and 7 bases respectively, with 16 bases between them. The CDR3 covers 14 residues. CDR3 loop: CSARIGGEGQPQHF. DNA of the CDR3: TGCAGTGCTAGGATCGGCGGGGAGGGACAGCCCCAGCATTTT.

There are many counts of this clonotype. The V call is TRBV2, the J call TRBJ2-7, with a tentative D call TRBD1 (5 bases). CDR1 is SNHLY and CDR2 is FYNNEI in the germline V gene. V lost 7 bases, J lost 5 bases, and 12 bases lay in between. This CDR3 is built from 12 residues. The CDR3 spells CASTRVPNEQYF. CDR3 nucleotides: TGTGCCAGCACCAGGGTTCCTAACGAGCAGTACTTC.

Ten or more counts support this clonotype. J is TRBJ2-7 and V is TRBV28, with D possibly matching TRBD2 (5 bases). The CDR3 is made up of 14 amino acids. The V end was cut by 5 bases, the J end by 7 bases, with 18 bases between. Germline V gene data show CDR1 as MDHEN and CDR2 as SYDVKM. Here the CDR3 reads CASSTPYRPGEQYF. The CDR3 nucleotides are TGTGCCAGCAGTACCCCGTACCGCCCGGGAGAGCAGTACTTC.

This clonotype occurred many times. The chain carries TRBV5-1 and TRBJ2-3; the D is unclear. The germline gives CDR1 SGHRS, CDR2 YFSETQ. V gave up 1 base and J gave up 4 bases, with 7 bases separating them. CDR3 length: 13 residues. CDR3 bases: TGCGCCAGCAGCTTGAGGACCGCAGATACGCAGTATTTT. This codes for CASSLRTADTQYF.

This clonotype was picked up many times. The chain uses TRBV19 and TRBJ2-3, with 8 nucleotides matching TRBD2. V lost 8 bases, J lost 5 bases, and 12 bases stayed unmatched. Germline CDR1 LNHDA, CDR2 SQIVND (reference sequence). This CDR3 comprises 15 residues. The CDR3 region is CASETGLGSEDTQYF. The CDR3 nucleotides read TGTGCCAGTGAAACGGGACTAGGATCGGAAGATACGCAGTATTTT.

This clonotype has at least ten counts. The chain carries TRBV6-2 or TRBV6-3 and TRBJ2-6, with TRBD2 matching 7 bases. Germline V lookup: CDR1 MNHEY, CDR2 SVGEGT. The CDR3 is 17 residues long. J lost 1 base, V lost 6 bases, and 9 bases had no gene match. The CDR3 DNA is TGTGCCAGCAGCCTAGCGGCGGTAAGGTCTGGGGCCAACGTCCTGACTTTC. Residues: CASSLAAVRSGANVLTF.

In its sample, this clonotype was seen many times. The chain carries TRBV6-2 or TRBV6-3 and TRBJ2-5; D ambiguous. The V end was cut by 5 bases, the J end by 3 bases, with 22 bases between. Germline CDR1 is MNHEY and CDR2 is SVGEGT. The CDR3 is 17 amino acids. The CDR3 region is CASSEALNAATEETQYF. In DNA, the CDR3 is TGTGCCAGCAGTGAAGCCCTTAACGCAGCGACGGAAGAGACCCAGTACTTC.

There are many counts of this clonotype. The chain combines TRBV27 with TRBJ2-3; D unresolved. V lost 6 bases, J lost 1 base, and 8 bases lay in between. CDR1 is MNHEY and CDR2 is SMNVEV in the germline V gene (reference sequence). The CDR3 runs to 13 residues. The CDR3 spells CASRPAGTDTQYF. DNA for the CDR3: TGTGCCAGCAGGCCTGCGGGCACAGATACGCAGTATTTT.